The TCR beta chain described here comes from a study of tumor-infiltrating lymphocytes in oesophageal squamous cell carcinoma. TCRdb analysed the PCR reads with MiXCR anew, one entry per CDR3 protein. The sample lists around 20,000 distinct CDR3 sequences, about two fifths occurring once. Germline V gene data show CDR1 as SGHTA and CDR2 as FQGTGA. The ends lost 5 bases at V and 9 bases at J; junction bases unmatched: 7. CDR3 size: 13 residues. The receptor comes from a male donor with esophageal squamous cell carcinoma. The sequenced material came from esophageal tumor tissue. The chain links TRBV7-3 to TRBJ2-1; TRBD1 agrees at 7 bases. The CDR3 sequence: CASSHTRGSEQFF. The CDR3 DNA reads TGTGCCAGCAGCCACACCAGGGGGAGTGAGCAGTTCTTC.